The 3 T cell receptor beta chains reported below all come from one sample, sequenced in a study of T cell responses to AZD1222 COVID-19 vaccine (dated by TCRdb to the early 2020s). The time point label, read with the paper, signifies: baseline before first vaccination. Preparation of the library involved the immunoSEQ multiplex PCR assay. Entries here come from immuneACCESS through TCRdb and include only in-frame sequences with V and J called. Some clones fail to appear in such tables; in the studies checked, an unresolved V gene covers under half of the shortfall, and the cause of the remainder is unknown. The sample data list approximately 150,000 clones, and 94% of these were observed just once. In total, the top ten clones hold roughly 1.2% of the sample. Here the sequenced sample was peripheral blood, taken on day 0 of AZD1222 vaccination. These TCRs come from an adult in good health.

This rearrangement joins TRBV19 to TRBJ2-3, with D possibly TRBD2 on 5 matching bases. Germline V lookup: CDR1 LNHDA, CDR2 SQIVND (reference sequence). V was cut by 1 base and J by 0 bases, with 11 bases left in between. The CDR3 has 16 amino acids. CDR3 sequence reads: CASSIGLAPSTDTQYF. The CDR3 DNA reads as TGTGCCAGTAGTATAGGTCTAGCCCCTAGCACAGATACGCAGTATTTT. Full variable domain (missing parts from reference TRBV19 and TRBJ2-3): DGGITQSPKYLFRKEGQNVTLSCEQNLNHDAMYWYRQDPGQGLRLIYYSQIVNDFQKGDIAEGYSVSREKKESFPLTVTSAQKNPTAFYLCASSIGLAPSTDTQYFGPGTRLTVL.

The V and J genes are TRBV14 and TRBJ2-3, with D tentatively TRBD1 (6 bases). Germline V lookup: CDR1 SGHDN, CDR2 FVKESK. Deletions cut 0 bases from V and 7 bases from J, with 17 bases between. The CDR3 is 16 residues long. The CDR3 DNA follows: TGTGCCAGCAGCCAAGATTTTTGGCAGGGGCTAAATACGCAGTATTTT. Its translation: CASSQDFWQGLNTQYF.

The gene calls are TRBV21-1 and TRBJ2-1; TRBD2 was called by the table and not checked on the DNA. TRBV21-1 is a pseudogene segment. This CDR3 has 14 amino acids. The CDR3 DNA reads as TGTGCCAGCAGCAAAGTTCGGGTGTACAATGAGCAGTTCTTC. Translating gives CASSKVRVYNEQFF.